This T cell receptor (beta chain) appears in the sequencing data of a study of blood T cell repertoires in COVID-19. About the research overall: PBMCs, B-cell-depleted T cells, or T cells provided the cDNA or gDNA that made up the material.

Seattle researchers signed up patients amid active infection and tracked them longitudinally. The V gene end was trimmed by 2 bases and the J gene end by 8 bases; junction bases not matched to a gene: 10. The CDR3 contains 15 residues. Germline V lookup: CDR1 PRHDT, CDR2 FYEKMQ (reference sequence). This clone was detected a few times. TCRdb keeps only in-frame clones here, not all; method: immunoSEQ multiplex PCR. Of about 160,000 clones in the sample, around 92% were seen once. The origin of this receptor is a man aged 30-40 years with COVID-19, enrolled during active disease. The V and J genes are TRBV13 and TRBJ1-2; 8 nucleotides agree with TRBD1. Sample: peripheral blood. The CDR3 DNA follows: TGTGCCAGCAGCTTAAGGGACAGGATATTCTTGGGCTACACCTTC. Translation: CASSLRDRIFLGYTF.